These 26 T cell receptor beta chains were sequenced from one sample in a study of Graves' ophthalmopathy and Graves' hyperthyroidism. CDR3 regions of TCR beta were amplified from RNA transcripts. First-round RT-PCR used HTBI primers; second-round multiplex PCR followed. Using its own MiXCR run on the multiplex PCR reads, TCRdb lists one record per CDR3 protein. The sample lists over 450,000 distinct CDR3 sequences; 13% to 15% were seen once. Source material: blood. The receptors stem from a woman younger than 45 with Graves' ophthalmopathy.

This sequence joins TRBV30 and TRBJ1-1; D is possibly TRBD1 (6 bases). The CDR3 consists of 14 residues. Looked up from germline, CDR1 is GTSNPN and CDR2 is SVGIG (reference sequence). The V gene lost 6 bases and the J gene lost 6 bases, with 20 bases spanning the gap. CDR3 sequence: CACAPTGPGAEAFF. Written as DNA, the CDR3 is TGTGCCTGCGCTCCAACAGGGCCCGGCGCTGAAGCTTTCTTT.

This clonotype was seen repeatedly, ten times or more. The chain employs TRBV28 and TRBJ2-7; 7 bases are shared with TRBD2. There are 14 residues in the CDR3. J was trimmed by 3 bases and V by 4 bases; bases with no gene match: 6. Looked up from germline, CDR1 is MDHEN and CDR2 is SYDVKM. This chain's CDR3 is CASSSLSGNYEQYF. The CDR3 region has the DNA TGTGCCAGCAGTTCCTTAAGCGGGAACTACGAGCAGTACTTC.

In this sample, this clonotype turned up many times. The J gene is TRBJ1-3, the V gene TRBV12-5; 7 bases line up with TRBD1. J was trimmed by 3 bases and V by 7 bases; bases with no gene match: 9. The CDR3 is 15 amino acids. CDR1 is LGHNT and CDR2 is FRNRAP in the germline V gene. CDR3 bases: TGTGCTAGTGCTCGACACAGGGGATTTGGAAACACCATATATTTT. Residues: CASARHRGFGNTIYF.

At least ten counts were recorded for this clonotype. This sequence joins TRBV11-2 and TRBJ2-7, with D uncertain. Trimming took off 6 bases at V and 6 bases at J, with 15 bases between the two ends. Germline CDR1 and CDR2: SGHAT and FQNNGV. This CDR3 has 13 residues. CDR3: CASRMNQASEQYF. The CDR3 nucleotides read TGTGCCAGCAGGATGAATCAAGCGTCCGAGCAGTACTTC.

This clonotype has ten or more counts. The chain couples TRBV2 to TRBJ2-5; no clear D. Trimming cost V 4 bases and J 1 base, with 10 bases left between them. CDR3 length: 14 residues. The V gene's germline CDR1 is SNHLY and CDR2 FYNNEI. Written as DNA, the CDR3 is TGTGCCAGCAGTGCGGAGACTGTCCAAGAGACCCAGTACTTC. It codes for CASSAETVQETQYF.

This clonotype has ten or more counts. This chain joins TRBV27 and TRBJ1-2; TRBD1 might be the D (5 bases). Germline values: CDR1 MNHEY, CDR2 SMNVEV (reference sequence). Trimming shortened V by 4 bases and J by 5 bases, and 14 bases separated the two germline ends. The CDR3 totals 14 residues. The CDR3 DNA reads TGTGCCAGCAGTTCCCAGGGTCTATTTTATGGCTACACCTTC. Protein: CASSSQGLFYGYTF.

This clonotype was observed a handful of times. The chain carries TRBV18 and TRBJ2-2; possibly TRBD1 for D (5 bases). V was pared by 3 bases and J by 0 bases, with 11 bases between. This CDR3 is 16 amino acids long. CDR1 is KGHSH, CDR2 LQKENI, per germline. The CDR3 DNA follows: TGTGCCAGCTCACCGAAGGACACCGCGAACACCGGGGAGCTGTTTTTT. Translated: CASSPKDTANTGELFF.

The chain recombines TRBV6-1 with TRBJ2-2; the match to TRBD1 covers 8 bases. Germline V CDR1 and CDR2: MNHNS, SASEGT. The CDR3 consists of 16 residues. V shed 7 bases and J 0 bases; nucleotides not matched to a gene: 7. CDR3 amino acids: CASTPGTGSNTGELFF. As DNA, the CDR3 is TGTGCCAGCACCCCCGGGACAGGTTCGAACACCGGGGAGCTGTTTTTT.

This clonotype occurred many times. The chain employs TRBV27 and TRBJ1-1; D not resolved. The germline V gene encodes CDR1 MNHEY and CDR2 SMNVEV (reference sequence). Deletions cut 4 bases from V and 4 bases from J, with 16 bases between. This CDR3 region has 15 residues. The CDR3 loop reads CASSSGSRGGTEAFF. CDR3 nucleotides: TGTGCCAGCAGTTCGGGGTCCCGAGGCGGCACTGAAGCTTTCTTT.

Ten or more counts support this clonotype. This chain uses TRBV12-3 or TRBV12-4 with TRBJ2-7, with 10 bases identical to TRBD1. The CDR3 runs 13 residues. Trimming at V came to 6 bases and at J to 7 bases, leaving 6 bases not matched to a gene. Here the CDR3 DNA reads TGTGCCAGCAGATCGACAGGGGGCACAGAGCAGTACTTC. It yields the protein CASRSTGGTEQYF.

This clonotype was detected ten times or more. CDR3 residues: CASTPLAGGQETQYF. The CDR3 region has the DNA TGTGCCAGCACTCCACTAGCGGGGGGCCAAGAGACCCAGTACTTC. The gene calls are TRBV6-5 and TRBJ2-5, with 12 bases aligning to TRBD2. The CDR3 spans 15 residues. The J segment lost 1 base and the V segment lost 7 bases, leaving 4 bases of the junction unmatched. Germline V gene data show CDR1 as MNHEY and CDR2 as SVGAGI.

In its sample, this clonotype was seen a few times. The chain joins TRBV3-1 to TRBJ1-1; D gene ambiguous. CDR1 and CDR2 (germline): LGHDT, YNNKEL (reference sequence). This CDR3 comprises 13 residues. V dropped 2 bases and J dropped 1 base, with 5 bases sitting between them. The CDR3 is CASSQLTNTEAFF. CDR3 sequence (DNA): TGTGCCAGCAGCCAACTGACGAACACTGAAGCTTTCTTT.

CDR3 region: CASSYSDGLNAQYF. In nucleotides, the CDR3 is TGTGCCAGCAGTTACTCGGACGGGCTGAATGCCCAGTACTTC. The chain links TRBV6-5 to TRBJ2-5, with D hard to call. The V end was cut by 0 bases, the J end by 9 bases, with 14 bases between. CDR1 MNHEY and CDR2 SVGAGI come from the germline V gene. This CDR3 spans 14 amino acids.

This clonotype was detected many times. The V and J genes are TRBV5-1 and TRBJ1-1; 10 bases line up with TRBD1. V shed 4 bases and J 5 bases; nucleotides not matched to a gene: 11. CDR3 length: 16 amino acids. Germline-derived CDR1 and CDR2 are SGHRS and YFSETQ. CDR3 amino acids: CASSTRQGAMGTEAFF. In DNA, the CDR3 is TGCGCCAGCAGCACCCGACAGGGGGCGATGGGAACTGAAGCTTTCTTT.

The chain combines TRBV19 with TRBJ1-5, with a possible D match to TRBD1 (6 bases). Between the trimmed V and J ends, which lost 9 bases and 0 bases, there was a span of 12 bases. Per germline, CDR1 LNHDA and CDR2 SQIVND (reference sequence). This CDR3 comprises 14 residues. This CDR3 is CARRTVYSNQPQHF. CDR3 nucleotides: TGTGCCAGGCGGACAGTTTATAGCAATCAGCCCCAGCATTTT.

This clonotype was picked up many times. V and J are TRBV28 and TRBJ1-2; no clear D. CDR1 is MDHEN, CDR2 SYDVKM, per germline. The CDR3 consists of 13 residues. V gave up 5 bases and J gave up 3 bases, with 10 bases separating them. The CDR3 DNA reads as TGTGCCAGCAGTCGCGGAGACGACTATGGCTACACCTTC. Translating it yields CASSRGDDYGYTF.

This clonotype was counted ten times or more. The chain carries TRBV28 and TRBJ2-7, with TRBD1 matching 10 bases. The length of the CDR3 is 13 residues. V lost 6 bases to trimming and J lost 5 bases; unmatched junction nucleotides: 4. Looked up from germline, CDR1 is MDHEN and CDR2 is SYDVKM. The CDR3 region has the DNA TGTGCCAGCAGGAAGACAGGGGGCCACGAGCAGTACTTC. It encodes CASRKTGGHEQYF.

This clonotype came up many times. Germline and junction disagree at one end, which may indicate a read error. The chain carries TRBV19 and TRBJ1-1; D is undetermined. This CDR3 is built from 13 residues. Germline V CDR1 and CDR2: LNHDA, SQIVND (reference sequence). The CDR3 loop reads CASSIPESGRTSF. The DNA for the CDR3 is TGTGCCAGTAGTATCCCGGAAAGTGGGCGGACGTCCTTT.

This sequence joins TRBV2 and TRBJ2-2; 7 positions agree with TRBD1. Losses at the gene ends were 4 bases for V and 0 bases for J; bases not matched to a gene: 5. The germline V gene has CDR1 SNHLY and CDR2 FYNNEI. The CDR3 extends over 16 amino acids. Written as DNA, the CDR3 is TGTGCCAGCAGTGGAGGACAGGCCCCGAACACCGGGGAGCTGTTTTTT. Amino acid sequence: CASSGGQAPNTGELFF. Drawing the rest from reference TRBV2 and TRBJ2-2, the complete variable domain is EPEVTQTPSHQVTQMGQEVILRCVPISNHLYFYWYRQILGQKVEFLVSFYNNEISEKSEIFDDQFSVERPDGSNFTLKIRSTKLEDSAMYFCASSGGQAPNTGELFFGEGSRLTVL.

This sequence joins TRBV12-3 or TRBV12-4 and TRBJ1-2, with TRBD1 identical over 7 bases. CDR3 length: 15 residues. The ends lost 6 bases at V and 0 bases at J; junction bases unmatched: 7. In DNA form, the CDR3 reads TGTGCCAGCAGCAGGGGGTCCGCAGCTAACTATGGCTACACCTTC. It yields the protein CASSRGSAANYGYTF.

This clonotype has more than one count but fewer than ten. CDR3 loop: CASSFGGPQHF. The CDR3 DNA sequence: TGTGCCAGCAGTTTTGGGGGGCCCCAGCATTTT. The rearrangement links TRBV12-3 or TRBV12-4 to TRBJ1-5; tentative D call: TRBD1 (5 bases). The V end was cut by 3 bases, the J end by 9 bases, with 6 bases between. This CDR3 is 11 amino acids long.

This clonotype was found a few times. A much larger clone lies a single base off, so this may be a read error. The chain employs TRBV2 and TRBJ2-5; D tentatively fits TRBD1 or TRBD2 (6 bases each). The V gene's germline CDR1 is SNHLY and CDR2 FYNNEI. The length of the CDR3 is 12 residues. V dropped 10 bases and J dropped 5 bases, with 14 bases sitting between them. The CDR3 reads CATSRGVETQYF. The CDR3 DNA reads as TGTGCCACGTCGAGGGGGGTGGAGACCCAGTACTTC.

This clonotype was observed many times. The gene calls are TRBV6-2 or TRBV6-3 and TRBJ2-2; 9 nucleotides line up with TRBD2. With 6 bases clipped from V and 3 bases from J, the junction kept 5 bases outside the gene matches. This CDR3 has 15 residues. Germline V gives CDR1 MNHEY, CDR2 SVGEGT. CDR3 region: CASSLAGVDTGELFF. The CDR3 nucleotides are TGTGCCAGCAGCTTAGCGGGAGTGGACACCGGGGAGCTGTTTTTT.

This clonotype was counted many times. The CDR3 spells CASSKTSGQETQYF. For the CDR3, the DNA is TGTGCCAGCAGTAAGACTAGCGGACAAGAGACCCAGTACTTC. The chain combines TRBV28 with TRBJ2-5; 9 bases map to TRBD2. Germline V gene sequence: CDR1 MDHEN, CDR2 SYDVKM. V lost 5 bases, J lost 2 bases, and 3 bases stayed unmatched. The CDR3 covers 14 residues.

This clonotype has a count of ten or more. The chain carries TRBV3-1 and TRBJ1-1, with D possibly matching TRBD1 (6 bases). This CDR3 is built from 14 residues. V was pared by 4 bases and J by 2 bases, with 11 bases between. Germline assignment: CDR1 LGHDT and CDR2 YNNKEL (reference sequence). In nucleotides, the CDR3 is TGTGCCAGCAGCCGGGGGCTAATTAACACTGAAGCTTTCTTT. Translated, it gives CASSRGLINTEAFF.

This clonotype has at least ten counts. A junction end diverges from the germline sequence, so it may reflect a read error. J is TRBJ2-2 and V is TRBV7-2, with unresolved D. The CDR3 loop spans 15 amino acids. Germline-derived CDR1 and CDR2 are SGHTA and FQGNSA. The CDR3 DNA follows: TGTGCCAGCTGCTTCCTGGGAACGAACACCGGGGAGCTGTTTTTT. Its protein product is CASCFLGTNTGELFF.